Listed below are T cell receptor beta chains from one sample, sequenced in a study of metastatic and nonmetastatic thyroid tumors. TCRdb re-called clones via MiXCR from the PCR reads. The sample comprises some 15,000 clones, roughly 24% of which are singletons, and 9.5% to 12% rests with the top ten. The sample taken for sequencing was blood. These receptors all come from a male donor with papillary thyroid cancer or a benign thyroid nodule (not recorded which). Some clones in this sample may be carry-over from other donors' samples. CDR3s include the opening cysteine and the closing phenylalanine or tryptophan. Each record gives: D gene, J gene, clone size, V gene, CDR3 protein, CDR3 DNA. The D gene is left open where the match is weak. Some rows have no size entry. The others give once, few or many, or a class for an expanded clone.

- TRBJ2-2 - TRBV6-2/TRBV6-3 CASSYLRYTGELFF TGTGCCAGCAGTTACCTCCGGTATACCGGGGAGCTGTTTTTT
- TRBJ2-1 few TRBV27 CASGVGSVNEQFF TGTGCCAGCGGCGTGGGATCGGTCAATGAGCAGTTCTTC
TRBD1 TRBJ2-5 many TRBV27 CASSLRTGWETQYF TGTGCCAGCAGTTTACGGACAGGGTGGGAGACCCAGTACTTC
- TRBJ2-7 - TRBV28 CASSLSLREQYF TGTGCCAGCAGTTTAAGCTTAAGGGAACAGTACTTC
- TRBJ1-2 medium-sized TRBV6-1 CASTTQQGFVGYTF TGTGCCAGCACCACCCAACAGGGTTTTGTTGGCTACACCTTC
- TRBJ1-2 many TRBV7-9 CASRTPGNYGYTF TGTGCCAGCAGAACTCCGGGAAACTATGGCTACACCTTC
TRBD1 TRBJ2-6 - TRBV11-2 CATSFGQGSSGPNVLTF TGTGCCACCAGCTTTGGACAGGGGAGCTCTGGGCCCAACGTACTGACTTTC
- TRBJ2-2 medium-sized TRBV19 CASSMGTSGELFF TGTGCCAGTAGTATGGGCACGTCCGGGGAGCTGTTTTTT
TRBD2 TRBJ2-3 few TRBV28 CASSDPSGSRTDTQYF TGTGCCAGCAGTGACCCTAGCGGGAGCCGCACAGATACGCAGTATTTT
- TRBJ2-7 many TRBV4-1 CASSRGTDTSYEQYF TGCGCCAGCAGCCGCGGGACAGATACTTCCTACGAGCAGTACTTC
- TRBJ2-7 - TRBV13 CASSFKTIHPYEQYF TGTGCCAGCAGCTTTAAAACTATACACCCCTACGAGCAGTACTTC
- TRBJ1-1 few TRBV6-5 CASSYGGGTEAFF TGTGCCAGCAGTTACGGGGGGGGAACTGAAGCTTTCTTT
- TRBJ2-3 many TRBV4-1 CASSQELITDTQYF TGCGCCAGCAGCCAAGAACTGATCACAGATACGCAGTATTTT
- TRBJ2-5 - TRBV18 CASRGDQETQYF TGTGCCAGCCGTGGGGACCAAGAGACCCAGTACTTC
- TRBJ1-5 - TRBV20-1 CSASPYNQPQHF TGCAGTGCTAGCCCCTACAATCAGCCCCAGCATTTT
TRBD1 TRBJ2-2 - TRBV4-1 CASSQARGRTGELFF TGCGCCAGCAGCCAAGCCAGGGGGCGGACCGGGGAGCTGTTTTTT
- TRBJ2-2 many TRBV10-3 CAISDGGDTGELFF TGTGCCATCAGTGATGGAGGAGACACCGGGGAGCTGTTTTTT
- TRBJ2-1 many TRBV27 CASRQQGLAEQFF TGTGCCAGCAGGCAACAGGGTTTAGCTGAGCAGTTCTTC
- TRBJ1-5 - TRBV2 CASSERPLAGGNQPQHF TGTGCCAGCAGTGAGCGGCCCTTGGCAGGGGGCAATCAGCCCCAGCATTTT
TRBD2 TRBJ2-4 - TRBV28 CASSSDAGVGENIQYF TGTGCCAGCAGTTCAGACGCGGGGGTAGGGGAAAACATTCAGTACTTC
- TRBJ2-1 - TRBV20-1 CSATPPDRQKQFF TGCAGTGCTACCCCACCGGACAGACAAAAGCAGTTCTTC
TRBD1 TRBJ2-7 medium-sized TRBV18 CASSSQGAWEQYF TGTGCCAGCTCAAGTCAGGGGGCTTGGGAGCAGTACTTC
- TRBJ2-7 - TRBV4-1 CASSASWGTYEQYF TGCGCCAGCAGCGCTTCGTGGGGAACCTACGAGCAGTACTTC
- TRBJ1-5 - TRBV19 CASSVRGVNQPQHF TGTGCCAGTAGTGTCAGGGGAGTCAATCAGCCCCAGCATTTT
TRBD1 TRBJ1-1 - TRBV20-1 CSGYRGMNTEAFF TGCAGTGGATACAGGGGGATGAACACTGAAGCTTTCTTT
TRBD1 TRBJ1-2 - TRBV20-1 CSAREPAGTGEGYTF TGCAGTGCTAGAGAGCCAGCCGGGACAGGGGAAGGCTACACCTTC
TRBD1 TRBJ2-7 few TRBV2 CASLSGGAMGEQYF TGTGCCAGCCTTTCAGGGGGCGCAATGGGCGAGCAGTACTTC
- TRBJ2-3 - TRBV7-7 CASYPQGKDTQYF TGTGCTAGCTACCCCCAGGGCAAAGATACGCAGTATTTT
- TRBJ1-1 many TRBV7-9 CASKPERRAFPEAFF TGTGCCAGCAAACCCGAGAGGAGGGCTTTCCCTGAAGCTTTCTTT
- TRBJ1-2 - TRBV20-1 CSASSPKIYGYTF TGCAGTGCTAGTAGTCCTAAAATCTATGGCTACACCTTC
- TRBJ2-1 medium-sized TRBV6-1 CASRRGTVRHNEQFF TGTGCCAGCAGACGCGGGACAGTACGGCACAATGAGCAGTTCTTC
TRBD2 TRBJ2-1 many TRBV11-1 CASSFGLAGEREQFF TGTGCCAGCAGCTTCGGGCTAGCGGGAGAACGAGAGCAGTTCTTC
- TRBJ2-7 medium-sized TRBV11-3 CASSLEGRPTDEQYF TGTGCCAGCAGCTTAGAGGGGCGTCCGACCGACGAGCAGTACTTC
- TRBJ2-5 many TRBV3-1 CASSQGGGISETQYF TGTGCCAGCAGCCAAGGAGGGGGGATCTCAGAGACCCAGTACTTC